These 24 T cell receptor beta chains came from one sample sequenced in a study of cytomegalovirus exposure and HLA in healthy donors (dated by TCRdb to 2015 to 2018). The method was the immunoSEQ multiplex PCR assay. A mixture of 60 forward primers for TCR Vbeta segments and 13 reverse primers for TCR Jbeta segments was used in the multiplex PCR. TCRdb provides this immuneACCESS table in a form limited to in-frame rearrangements. Some clones are lacking; in checked studies, under half of them reflect an unresolved V gene, and why the rest are absent is not known. This specimen's table enumerates roughly 120,000 clones. The top ten hold over 0.8% of the sample. Sequencing was done on a sample of PBMCs. These receptors were obtained from a man between 18 and 29 years old in good health and CMV-seronegative.

The CDR3 region is CASSQGSGSTAYNEQFF. In DNA, the CDR3 is TGTGCCAGCAGCCAAGGGTCAGGGTCTACTGCGTACAATGAGCAGTTCTTC. The V gene is TRBV14, the J gene TRBJ2-1; D perhaps matches TRBD1 (5 bases). This CDR3 has 17 residues. Trimming stripped 1 base from V and 4 bases from J, with 17 bases between. Germline V gene lookup returns CDR1 SGHDN and CDR2 FVKESK.

The J gene is TRBJ1-3, the V gene TRBV19, with a possible D match to TRBD1 (6 bases). Trimming took off 5 bases at V and 0 bases at J, with 20 bases between the two ends. Germline V gives CDR1 LNHDA, CDR2 SQIVND (reference sequence). This CDR3 spans 18 amino acids. CDR3: CASSPLGGLSNSGNTIYF. CDR3 nucleotides: TGTGCCAGTAGTCCTCTCGGGGGGCTCTCCAACTCTGGAAACACCATATATTTT.

CDR3 coding DNA: TGTGCCAGCAGTTACGTCCGGGATACCTACGAGCAGTACTTC. This codes for CASSYVRDTYEQYF. This chain connects TRBV6-5 to TRBJ2-7; D possibly corresponds to TRBD2 (5 bases). V lost 2 bases, J lost 2 bases, and 10 bases lay in between. CDR1 and CDR2 from the germline V gene are MNHEY and SVGAGI. The CDR3 sequence is 14 residues long.

V gene TRBV11-3 combines with J gene TRBJ2-3, with a tentative D call TRBD2 (5 bases). The germline V and J ends were trimmed by 8 bases and 3 bases, with 12 bases remaining between them. The CDR3 is made up of 13 amino acids. Germline lookup yields CDR1 SGHNT and CDR2 YENEEA. CDR3 region: CASRGYETDTQYF. CDR3 nucleotide sequence: TGTGCCAGCCGGGGTTATGAAACAGATACGCAGTATTTT.

The CDR3 here is CASSKEVPQETQYF. The CDR3 DNA is TGTGCCAGCAGCAAGGAGGTCCCCCAAGAGACCCAGTACTTC. The chain recombines TRBV21-1 with TRBJ2-5; TRBD2, the D gene given by the table, was not confirmed from the DNA. TRBV21-1 is designated a pseudogene. The CDR3 is made up of 14 amino acids.

This chain connects TRBV18 to TRBJ2-1; 8 nucleotides line up with TRBD2. CDR1 is KGHSH, CDR2 LQKENI, per germline. V lost 4 bases and J lost 7; bases outside the gene matches: 12. The CDR3 runs to 16 residues. For the CDR3, the DNA is TGTGCCAGCTCACTCCTCGGCGGGGGGTTAGGGAATGAGCAGTTCTTC. The encoded protein is CASSLLGGGLGNEQFF.

V and J are TRBV29-1 and TRBJ2-1; D is perhaps TRBD1 (5 bases). The CDR3 totals 14 residues. V lost 2 bases and J 4 bases, leaving 12 bases between the germline ends. Germline CDR1 SQVTM, CDR2 ANQGSEA. Written as DNA, the CDR3 is TGCAGCGTTGAAAGTATACAGGCGTACAATGAGCAGTTCTTC. It specifies CSVESIQAYNEQFF.

The chain employs TRBV5-1 and TRBJ2-7; 10 bases fit TRBD1. V was pared by 4 bases and J by 5 bases, with 6 bases of the junction left unmatched. The germline CDR1 and CDR2 sequences are SGHRS and YFSETQ. This CDR3 region has 14 residues. The CDR3 DNA reads as TGCGCCAGCAGCCGAAGGGACAGGGGAGACGAGCAGTACTTC. Its protein product is CASSRRDRGDEQYF.

This sequence joins TRBV30 and TRBJ1-3; D is ambiguous. V shed 3 bases and J shed 0 bases, with 9 bases lying between them. Germline V gives CDR1 GTSNPN, CDR2 SVGIG (reference sequence). This CDR3 spans 14 amino acids. The CDR3 DNA is TGTGCCTGGAGCGAAAACATCTCTGGAAACACCATATATTTT. Its protein product is CAWSENISGNTIYF.

The rearrangement links TRBV5-8 to TRBJ2-5, with a possible D match to TRBD1 (5 bases). The CDR3 consists of 16 residues. Germline-derived CDR1 and CDR2 are SGHTS and YDEGEE. Trimming left V 1 base short and J 1 base short, with 14 bases between. CDR3 in DNA: TGTGCCAGCAGCTTGTTGGCAGGGCCTAGCCAAGAGACCCAGTACTTC. It is translated as CASSLLAGPSQETQYF.

The rearrangement joins TRBV14 to TRBJ1-2, with D tentatively TRBD1 (6 bases). CDR1 is SGHDN, CDR2 FVKESK, per germline. Deletions cut 0 bases from V and 5 bases from J, with 16 bases between. The CDR3 is made up of 16 amino acids. The CDR3 DNA reads TGTGCCAGCAGCCAAGATCTTTCGGGGGGCGAGTATGGCTACACCTTC. Translation: CASSQDLSGGEYGYTF.

The CDR3 loop reads CASRGGAGYTF. In DNA form, the CDR3 reads TGTGCCAGCCGTGGTGGGGCCGGCTACACCTTC. The rearrangement links TRBV19 to TRBJ1-2; the D gene is possibly TRBD1 (5 bases). This CDR3 has 11 residues. The V end lost 9 bases, the J end lost 8 bases, and 13 bases lay between the germline ends. Per the germline V gene, CDR1 is LNHDA and CDR2 is SQIVND (reference sequence).

This rearrangement joins TRBV4-1 to TRBJ2-4, with 12 bases identical to TRBD2. CDR3 size: 16 residues. V lost 4 bases, J lost 2 bases, and 3 bases stayed unmatched. Germline values: CDR1 MGHRA, CDR2 YSYEKL. This chain's CDR3 is CASSLGLAGTKNIQYF. For the CDR3, the DNA is TGCGCCAGCAGCCTTGGACTAGCGGGAACCAAAAACATTCAGTACTTC.

This sequence joins TRBV5-8 and TRBJ1-5; TRBD1 might be the D (5 bases). Trimming cost V 3 bases and J 6 bases, with 22 bases left between them. The CDR3 spans 17 residues. Germline loops: CDR1 SGHTS, CDR2 YDEGEE. CDR3 loop: CASSSTYPYRFGQPQHF. The CDR3 DNA sequence: TGTGCCAGCAGCTCCACCTACCCATACAGGTTTGGTCAGCCCCAGCATTTT.

V is TRBV6-6 and J is TRBJ1-5, with no clear D. This CDR3 has 14 residues. Trimming shortened V by 5 bases and J by 4 bases, and 12 bases separated the two germline ends. Germline lookup yields CDR1 MNHNY and CDR2 SVGAGI (reference sequence). For the CDR3, the DNA is TGTGCCAGCAGTCCCCTACTCAGGAATCAGCCCCAGCATTTT. Amino acid sequence: CASSPLLRNQPQHF.

The rearrangement uses TRBV7-2 and TRBJ1-4; the D gene is possibly TRBD1 (5 bases). Germline lookup yields CDR1 SGHTA and CDR2 FQGNSA. This CDR3 is built from 14 residues. V was trimmed by 1 base and J by 5 bases, leaving 8 bases between them. This CDR3 is CASSLGQGNEKLFF. The DNA of the CDR3 is TGTGCCAGCAGCTTAGGGCAGGGAAATGAAAAACTGTTTTTT.

The chain recombines TRBV25-1 with TRBJ2-3; D may be TRBD2 (6 bases). The CDR3 length is 14 residues. Trimming pared 8 bases from V and 2 bases from J, leaving 14 bases between. Germline values: CDR1 MGHDK, CDR2 SYGVNS. The CDR3 is CASRSGDFTDTQYF. In DNA, the CDR3 is TGTGCCAGCCGATCCGGGGACTTCACAGATACGCAGTATTTT.

The chain employs TRBV18 and TRBJ2-1; 9 nucleotides agree with TRBD1. Trimming took 5 bases from V and 6 from J; bases not matched to a gene: 8. The CDR3 contains 15 residues. Germline V gives CDR1 KGHSH, CDR2 LQKENI. The CDR3 spells CASSTGTGWVNEQFF. The CDR3 DNA follows: TGTGCCAGCTCAACCGGGACAGGGTGGGTCAATGAGCAGTTCTTC.

This chain joins TRBV2 and TRBJ1-5; 7 nucleotides agree with TRBD1. Germline trimming cut 7 bases from V and 2 bases from J; bases unmatched to any gene: 11. Germline-derived CDR1 and CDR2 are SNHLY and FYNNEI. This CDR3 has 16 residues. As DNA, the CDR3 is TGTGCCAGCATGTCTAGGGGGCGGGGGGGCAATCAGCCCCAGCATTTT. Translated, it gives CASMSRGRGGNQPQHF.

The chain carries TRBV28 and TRBJ1-1; D gene ambiguous. The CDR3 covers 16 residues. V lost 6 bases and J 0 bases, leaving 17 bases between the germline ends. The germline CDR1 and CDR2 sequences are MDHEN and SYDVKM. CDR3 sequence: CASSPTRAGMNTEAFF. The CDR3 coding sequence is TGTGCCAGCAGCCCAACACGGGCGGGTATGAACACTGAAGCTTTCTTT. The variable domain in full, with the rest retrieved from reference TRBV28 and TRBJ1-1, is DVKVTQSSRYLVKRTGEKVFLECVQDMDHENMFWYRQDPGLGLRLIYFSYDVKMKEKGDIPEGYSVSREKKERFSLILESASTNQTSMYLCASSPTRAGMNTEAFFGQGTRLTVV.

This sequence joins TRBV6-5 and TRBJ1-3, with 9 nucleotides matching TRBD1. This CDR3 comprises 15 residues. Germline V CDR1 and CDR2: MNHEY, SVGAGI. V lost 5 bases to trimming and J lost 7 bases; unmatched junction nucleotides: 9. The CDR3 DNA sequence: TGTGCCAGCAGTACCCTACAGGGGGCTCGGAACACCATATATTTT. This sequence encodes CASSTLQGARNTIYF.

The chain carries TRBV5-4 and TRBJ2-7; 7 positions match TRBD1. The J segment lost 2 bases and the V segment lost 3 bases, leaving 8 bases of the junction unmatched. Germline assignment: CDR1 SGHNT and CDR2 YYREEE (reference sequence). CDR3 size: 15 residues. The CDR3 loop reads CASSSKDRSAYEQYF. The CDR3 coding sequence is TGTGCCAGCAGCTCGAAGGACAGGTCCGCCTACGAGCAGTACTTC.

The V and J genes are TRBV28 and TRBJ2-1; 7 bases are a match to TRBD2. V was pared by 5 bases and J by 6 bases, with 13 bases of the junction left unmatched. CDR3 length: 16 amino acids. Germline assignment: CDR1 MDHEN and CDR2 SYDVKM. The DNA of the CDR3 is TGTGCCAGCAGTCCCGGCGGGCTAGCGGCCATCAATGAGCAGTTCTTC. Protein sequence: CASSPGGLAAINEQFF.

The CDR3 DNA is TGTGCCAGCAGCGAACCGGGACAGGGGGCTACTGAAGCTTTCTTT. Protein product: CASSEPGQGATEAFF. The rearrangement joins TRBV7-9 to TRBJ1-1; 12 nucleotides line up with TRBD1. The ends lost 5 bases at V and 5 bases at J; junction bases unmatched: 6. The CDR3 is 15 amino acids. Per the germline V gene, CDR1 is SEHNR and CDR2 is FQNEAQ (reference sequence).